These T cell receptor beta chains were read from a single sample in a study of T cells after yellow fever vaccination. MiXCR was run by TCRdb on the 5' RACE reads, yielding one entry per CDR3 protein. The sample yields about 74,000 distinct CDR3 sequences, approximately 6.9% seen once. Sequencing was performed on CD8+ T cells sorted from PBMCs, taken around 5 days after the first yellow fever vaccination. These receptors were taken from a man aged 18 to 35 who received the YFV17D yellow fever vaccine. Each CDR3 is given with its conserved first and last residue. D genes are given only for firm matches. Only some rows state a clone size, as once, few, many or a class for expanded clones.

TRBV20-1	few	-	TRBJ2-3	TGCAGTGCTAGGGCACCCGATCTAGGAGATACGCAGTATTTT	CSARAPDLGDTQYF
TRBV10-2	many	-	TRBJ2-7	TGCGCCAGCAGTGAGAACAGTTTCTCCTACGAGCAGTACTTC	CASSENSFSYEQYF
TRBV2	many	TRBD2	TRBJ2-3	TGTGCCAGCATTAGGACTAGCGGGGTGAAAGATACGCAGTATTTT	CASIRTSGVKDTQYF
TRBV7-9	many	TRBD2	TRBJ2-5	TGTGCCAGCAGCTCCTCGCGGGGGGGCGTTTCGGAGACCCAGTACTTC	CASSSSRGGVSETQYF
TRBV4-1	-	-	TRBJ2-1	TGCGCCAGCAGCCACGAAAGTACGGGGCGATACAATGAGCAGTTCTTC	CASSHESTGRYNEQFF
TRBV7-2	many	-	TRBJ2-2	TGTGCCAGCAGCTTAGTGCGGGGACTGAACACCGGGGAGCTGTTTTTT	CASSLVRGLNTGELFF
TRBV6-2/TRBV6-3	-	-	TRBJ2-7	TGTGCCAGCAGTCCCTACCGGGAGCAGTACTTC	CASSPYREQYF
TRBV4-1	-	-	TRBJ1-2	TGCGCCAGCAGCCTCAGACAGGTTCCTACGTACGATGGCTACACCTTC	CASSLRQVPTYDGYTF
TRBV27	few	-	TRBJ2-4	TGTGCCAGCAGTTTGGGGGGCCGAGCCAAAAACATTCAGTACTTC	CASSLGGRAKNIQYF
TRBV4-1	many	-	TRBJ1-3	TGCGCCAGCAGCCAAAAGCAAGGGGCGGCAGCTGGAAACACCATATATTTT	CASSQKQGAAAGNTIYF
TRBV7-2	few	-	TRBJ2-7	TGTGCCAGCAGCTTTTACCGGGGGCCCTCCTACGAGCAGTACTTC	CASSFYRGPSYEQYF
TRBV12-3/TRBV12-4	few	-	TRBJ1-5	TGTGCCAGCAGTTTTGTCGGCGGATACTATAGCAATCAGCCCCAGCATTTT	CASSFVGGYYSNQPQHF
TRBV7-8	-	TRBD2	TRBJ2-1	TGTGCCAGCAGCCATCTGACTAGCGGGGGGGTTTACAATGAGCAGTTCTTC	CASSHLTSGGVYNEQFF
TRBV7-9	-	-	TRBJ2-7	TGTGCCAGCAGCTTAGTTTATTGGACTAACTCCTACGAGCAGTACTTC	CASSLVYWTNSYEQYF
TRBV6-1	many	-	TRBJ1-2	TGTGCCAGCAGTGAATGGAGGGGCATCTCTAACTATGGCTACACCTTC	CASSEWRGISNYGYTF
TRBV30	many	-	TRBJ2-2	TGTGCCTGGAGAGGAACCGGGGAGCTGTTTTTT	CAWRGTGELFF
TRBV7-4	-	TRBD2	TRBJ2-3	TGTGCCAGCAGCTTAGGATCTAGCGGGGGAGTCAGCACAGATACGCAGTATTTT	CASSLGSSGGVSTDTQYF
TRBV9	few	-	TRBJ1-1	TGTGCCAGCAGCGTAAAAGGGGTCAACACTGAAGCTTTCTTT	CASSVKGVNTEAFF
TRBV7-9	-	TRBD1	TRBJ2-5	TGTGCCAGCAGACGGGACAGGGAAGAAGAGACCCAGTACTTC	CASRRDREEETQYF
TRBV20-1	few	-	TRBJ2-7	TGCAGTGCTAGAGGACAGGCATCTGCCTACGAGCAGTACTTC	CSARGQASAYEQYF
TRBV5-6	many	-	TRBJ2-1	TGTGCCAGCAGCTTCGGCTGGGGGAATGAGCAGTTCTTC	CASSFGWGNEQFF
TRBV5-1	-	TRBD1	TRBJ2-5	TGCGCCAGCAGCTTGGAAGCGCTCGGGACAGTACAAGAGACCCAGTACTTC	CASSLEALGTVQETQYF
TRBV5-1	-	-	TRBJ2-1	TGCGCCAGCAGCTTTGGGTACGAGCAGTTCTTC	CASSFGYEQFF
TRBV29-1	many	TRBD1	TRBJ2-7	TGCAGCGTTGAAGGCCCGGGACAGACCTACGAGCAGTACTTC	CSVEGPGQTYEQYF
TRBV12-3/TRBV12-4	-	TRBD2	TRBJ2-2	TGTGCCAGCAGTCCCCGGCGGGGGGAGACCGGGGAGCTGTTTTTT	CASSPRRGETGELFF
TRBV12-3/TRBV12-4	many	TRBD1	TRBJ2-7	TGTGCCAGCAGCCGGACCGGACAGGGGACCTACGAGCAGTACTTC	CASSRTGQGTYEQYF
TRBV5-5	-	-	TRBJ2-2	TGTGCCAGCAGCCACGGGTTTAACACCGGGGAGCTGTTTTTT	CASSHGFNTGELFF
TRBV6-2/TRBV6-3	-	TRBD1	TRBJ1-5	TGTGCCAGCAGTTACCTCCGGACAGGGGGCGAACGGCAGCCCCAGCATTTT	CASSYLRTGGERQPQHF
TRBV4-3	-	-	TRBJ2-3	TGCACCAGCAGCCAAGAGTTAAGGGCAGATACGCAGTATTTT	CTSSQELRADTQYF
TRBV4-1	few	-	TRBJ2-3	TGCGCCAGCAGCCAAGAGGGACCGTCGGATACGCAGTATTTT	CASSQEGPSDTQYF
TRBV12-3/TRBV12-4	few	-	TRBJ1-1	TGTGCCAGCAGTGCCCCAGGGTACACTGAAGCTTTCTTT	CASSAPGYTEAFF
TRBV20-1	many	-	TRBJ2-5	TGCAGTGCTACAGAGGGGCTAGAGACCCAGTACTTC	CSATEGLETQYF
TRBV4-3	-	-	TRBJ2-1	TGCGCCAGCAGCCAAGAAATCGGGCTCCCCTCGGGTGAGCAGTTCTTC	CASSQEIGLPSGEQFF
TRBV4-3	-	-	TRBJ2-3	TGCGCCAGCAGCCAAGAGACCAGTCGGAATACGCAGTATTTT	CASSQETSRNTQYF
TRBV19	many	TRBD1	TRBJ1-6	TGTGCCAGTAGCCCACCGACAGGGCCGGATTCACCCCTCCACTTT	CASSPPTGPDSPLHF
TRBV29-1	few	-	TRBJ2-3	TGCAGCGTTGAGGCCAGCGGGTTTAGCACAGATACGCAGTATTTT	CSVEASGFSTDTQYF
TRBV4-3	-	-	TRBJ1-2	TGCGCCAGCAGCACGACACAGGGCTATGGCTACACCTTC	CASSTTQGYGYTF
TRBV5-1	few	TRBD2	TRBJ2-3	TGCGCCAGCAGCGACGGGACTAGAGGACAAGATACGCAGTATTTT	CASSDGTRGQDTQYF
TRBV6-2/TRBV6-3	-	-	TRBJ2-1	TGTGCCAGCAGTTACGACCAGAACTCCTACAATGAGCAGTTCTTC	CASSYDQNSYNEQFF
TRBV25-1	-	-	TRBJ1-1	TGTGCCAGCAGTGAATCGGGGACGGATAACACTGAAGCTTTCTTT	CASSESGTDNTEAFF